This T cell receptor (beta chain) emerged from a study of blood T cell repertoires in COVID-19. Overall study context: Samples of COVID-19 (acute and convalescent) were obtained from the United States, Italy and Spain.

Cohort placement rested on clinical history that participants reported themselves. Either two negative PCRs, clearance, or symptom resolution qualified Cohort 3 donors as recovered. The V and J ends lost 1 base and 3 bases, in that order; junction bases with no gene match: 7. Germline values: CDR1 SGHRS, CDR2 YFSETQ. This CDR3 is 15 amino acids long. Profiling relied on immunoSEQ multiplex PCR, and the TCRdb table lists in-frame clones only, not all of them. The sample lists 140,000 to 150,000 clones; about 90% were seen once. The TCR was taken from a man in his 60s who had recovered from COVID-19. The chain combines TRBV5-1 with TRBJ2-7, with 7 bases matching TRBD1. Sequencing was done on a sample of PBMCs or T cells enriched from blood (not recorded which). The CDR3 bases are TGCGCCAGCAGCTTGTTACCGGGACAGAACTACGAGCAGTACTTC. Translating it yields CASSLLPGQNYEQYF. The whole variable domain, remainder taken from reference TRBV5-1 and TRBJ2-7, is KAGVTQTPRYLIKTRGQQVTLSCSPISGHRSVSWYQQTPGQGLQFLFEYFSETQRNKGNFPGRFSGRQFSNSRSEMNVSTLELGDSALYLCASSLLPGQNYEQYFGPGTRLTVT.